This T cell receptor (beta chain) was sequenced during a study of cytomegalovirus exposure and HLA in healthy donors. Study-wide findings and caveats: In vitro data verified a few CMV-associated chains as specific for CMV antigens.

The donors belonged to the roughly 120-subject validation cohort, separate from the roughly 670-subject first cohort. Here immunoSEQ multiplex PCR was the method, and the copy in TCRdb shows in-frame clones only, minus some. Of 150,000 to 200,000 clones in the sample, roughly nine tenths were seen once. This CDR3 has 16 amino acids. For this clone: Its antigen is undetermined.

The receptor was isolated from a woman between 18 and 29 years old in good health and CMV-seropositive. The sample consisted of PBMCs. The rearrangement joins TRBV12-1 to TRBJ1-5. TRBV12-1 is flagged as a pseudogene. The CDR3 spells CASSFEIGGRDQPQHF. The CDR3, as DNA: TGTGCCAGCAGCTTTGAGATCGGGGGGCGCGATCAGCCCCAGCATTTT.